The present TCR beta chain was sequenced within a study of T cell responses to AZD1222 COVID-19 vaccine. Comments on this clone: As yet, its antigen is unknown.

General study results and limits: Distributed over spike, vaccine-associated CD4 TCRs predominated at 160-218 and 743-854. Unmutated variant regions are reportedly the target of nearly half of TCRs that are spike-specific.

Looked up from germline, CDR1 is SSHAT and CDR2 is FNYEAQ (reference sequence). Trimming pared 2 bases from V and 8 bases from J, leaving 15 bases between. The CDR3 is 14 residues long. The method was immunoSEQ multiplex PCR; TCRdb's version includes in-frame clones alone and lacks a portion of them. Of roughly 110,000 clones listed, roughly 89% are singletons. Sample: peripheral blood, taken on day 0 of AZD1222 vaccination. The chain combines TRBV7-7 with TRBJ1-2; D is unresolved. The receptor comes from an adult in good health. CDR3 region: CASSLPYDMTGYTF. CDR3 bases: TGTGCCAGCAGCTTACCCTACGATATGACAGGCTACACCTTC.